Shown below are 24 T cell receptor beta chains from a single sample sequenced in a study of OX40 agonist ivuxolimab in advanced cancers. The protocol was immunoSEQ multiplex PCR, while the TCRdb copy is restricted to in-frame clones and leaves out a portion. This sample has roughly 90,000 clones; around 90% occur once, and the top ten carry about 0.35%. The input for sequencing was CD4+ or CD8+ T cells sorted from blood, taken in a trial of the OX40 agonist ivuxolimab. The receptors here all came from an adult with an advanced solid tumor such as melanoma, head and neck, liver or kidney cancer.

The chain couples TRBV5-4 to TRBJ2-7, with D perhaps assigned TRBD1 or TRBD2 (5 bases each). The CDR3 has 14 residues. CDR1 is SGHNT, CDR2 YYREEE, per germline (reference sequence). V shed 3 bases and J shed 1 base, with 11 bases lying between them. CDR3 bases: TGTGCCAGCAGCTCGGATGGGGGATCCTACGAGCAGTACTTC. It codes for CASSSDGGSYEQYF.

This chain connects TRBV5-1 to TRBJ2-3, with 7 bases fitting TRBD2. CDR1 is SGHRS and CDR2 is YFSETQ in the germline V gene. The CDR3 spans 14 residues. Trimming removed 5 bases from V and 2 bases from J; junction bases left unmatched: 5. The CDR3 loop reads CASSLAENTDTQYF. Here the CDR3 DNA reads TGCGCCAGCAGTCTAGCGGAGAACACAGATACGCAGTATTTT.

The genes are TRBV5-6 and TRBJ2-7; no firm D call. Germline lookup yields CDR1 SGHDT and CDR2 YYEEEE. The length of the CDR3 is 13 residues. V lost 1 base, J lost 7 bases, and 12 bases lay in between. In nucleotides, the CDR3 is TGTGCCAGCAGCTTGTCGACATCTGGGGAGCAGTACTTC. Its protein is CASSLSTSGEQYF.

The genes are TRBV2 and TRBJ1-1, with TRBD1 matching 7 bases. CDR3 length equals 14 residues. CDR1 is SNHLY, CDR2 FYNNEI, per germline. V gave up 7 bases and J gave up 0 bases; unmatched junction bases: 5. Written as DNA, the CDR3 is TGTGCCAGCAATAGGGGGCTGATGAACACTGAAGCTTTCTTT. It translates to CASNRGLMNTEAFF.

The chain couples TRBV18 to TRBJ2-1; no clear D. CDR1 and CDR2 (germline): KGHSH, LQKENI. CDR3 length: 13 amino acids. V was pared by 3 bases and J by 10 bases, with 13 bases between. CDR3 sequence (DNA): TGTGCCAGCTCACCCCCCGCCGGGTACGAGCAGTTCTTC. Translation: CASSPPAGYEQFF.

This chain joins TRBV6-6 and TRBJ2-2, with 8 positions matching TRBD2. V trimming: 7 bases; J trimming: 1 base; junction bases outside the gene matches: 5. The germline gives CDR1 MNHNY, CDR2 SVGAGI (reference sequence). The CDR3 extends over 15 amino acids. In nucleotides, the CDR3 is TGTGCCAGCACCAGCAGCGGGAGGAACACCGGGGAGCTGTTTTTT. This encodes CASTSSGRNTGELFF.

The rearrangement links TRBV5-4 to TRBJ2-5; D remains unclear. The CDR3 spans 12 residues. Germline values: CDR1 SGHNT, CDR2 YYREEE (reference sequence). V was shortened by 2 bases and J by 4 bases, with 6 bases between the two germline ends. This chain's CDR3 is CASSLRRETQYF. Written as DNA, the CDR3 is TGTGCCAGCAGCTTACGAAGAGAGACCCAGTACTTC.

J is TRBJ1-5 and V is TRBV28; D ambiguous. Germline-derived CDR1 and CDR2 are MDHEN and SYDVKM. Between the trimmed V and J ends, which lost 7 bases and 11 bases, there was a span of 15 bases. The CDR3 totals 12 residues. As DNA, the CDR3 is TGTGCCAGCAAGATTGGACTTGAGTCCCAGCATTTT. This codes for CASKIGLESQHF.

This chain links TRBV18 with TRBJ2-4; D gene uncertain. Trimming removed 1 base at V and 5 bases at J, with 15 bases between. CDR3 size: 16 residues. Germline V gene sequence: CDR1 KGHSH, CDR2 LQKENI. CDR3 coding DNA: TGTGCCAGCTCACCACTCGGTTTTGGTGATGAAAACATTCAGTACTTC. The encoded protein is CASSPLGFGDENIQYF.

V is TRBV6-5 and J is TRBJ1-6; 10 positions agree with TRBD1. Germline V gives CDR1 MNHEY, CDR2 SVGAGI. The V segment lost 5 bases and the J segment 10 bases; nucleotides outside the gene matches: 8. The CDR3 has 15 amino acids. The CDR3 DNA reads as TGTGCCAGCAGTAACCGACAGGGGGCGAACTCACCCCTCCACTTT. Its translation: CASSNRQGANSPLHF.

This clone showed up just a few times. J is TRBJ2-7 and V is TRBV5-5; D is unresolved. Germline CDR1 SGHKS, CDR2 YYEKEE (reference sequence). The CDR3 runs to 13 residues. Trimming stripped 3 bases from V and 3 bases from J, with 10 bases between. The CDR3 reads CASSSIPVYEQYF. The CDR3 DNA is TGTGCCAGCAGCTCAATACCGGTCTACGAGCAGTACTTC.

This clone was counted a few times. The chain links TRBV11-2 to TRBJ2-5; TRBD1 matches 9 bases. J was trimmed by 2 bases and V by 0 bases; bases with no gene match: 7. The CDR3 has 17 residues. CDR1 and CDR2 (germline): SGHAT, FQNNGV. In DNA form, the CDR3 reads TGTGCCAGCAGCTTAGATGGGACAGGGAGGGGGCAAGAGACCCAGTACTTC. The encoded protein is CASSLDGTGRGQETQYF.

The rearrangement joins TRBV14 to TRBJ2-5; the D gene is possibly TRBD1 (6 bases). The CDR3 covers 13 residues. CDR1 is SGHDN, CDR2 FVKESK, per germline. The V end was cut by 1 base, the J end by 4 bases, with 7 bases between. The chain's CDR3 is CASSQGGGETQYF. DNA of the CDR3: TGTGCCAGCAGCCAAGGAGGGGGAGAGACCCAGTACTTC.

This sequence joins TRBV18 and TRBJ2-5, with D perhaps being TRBD1 or TRBD2 (6 bases each). V lost 1 base, J lost 4 bases, and 10 bases lay in between. Germline-derived CDR1 and CDR2 are KGHSH and LQKENI. The CDR3 runs to 14 residues. The CDR3 bases are TGTGCCAGCTCACCACGCAGGGGAGGAGAGACCCAGTACTTC. It translates to CASSPRRGGETQYF.

The gene calls are TRBV9 and TRBJ2-7; 7 bases are a match to TRBD2. Germline loops: CDR1 SGDLS, CDR2 YYNGEE. CDR3 size: 14 residues. Losses at the gene ends were 6 bases for V and 0 bases for J; bases not matched to a gene: 6. CDR3 coding DNA: TGTGCCAGCATGATCGGGAGGATCTCCTACGAGCAGTACTTC. It yields the protein CASMIGRISYEQYF. Variable domain in full (rest from reference TRBV9 and TRBJ2-7): DSGVTQTPKHLITATGQRVTLRCSPRSGDLSVYWYQQSLDQGLQFLIQYYNGEERAKGNILERFSAQQFPDLHSELNLSSLELGDSALYFCASMIGRISYEQYFGPGTRLTVT.

The chain combines TRBV6-5 with TRBJ2-7; D possibly corresponds to TRBD2 (6 bases). In germline, CDR1 is MNHEY, CDR2 SVGAGI. V lost 6 bases to trimming and J lost 1 base, with 16 bases between them. This CDR3 contains 15 residues. Here the CDR3 DNA reads TGTGCCAGCAGGCAGACTAGTCAATATTCCTACGAGCAGTACTTC. It translates to CASRQTSQYSYEQYF.

The gene calls are TRBV28 and TRBJ2-7, with 9 bases matching TRBD2. The CDR3 spans 13 residues. From germline, CDR1 is MDHEN and CDR2 SYDVKM. With V trimmed by 2 bases and J by 4 bases, 0 bases remained unmatched. For the CDR3, the DNA is TGTGCCAGCAGTTTAGGACTAGCGTACGAGCAGTACTTC. As protein: CASSLGLAYEQYF.

The chain has TRBV9 and TRBJ1-2; TRBD1 matches 12 bases. V dropped 0 bases and J dropped 5; count of bases not matched to a gene: 8. The germline V gene has CDR1 SGDLS and CDR2 YYNGEE. The CDR3 consists of 17 residues. The CDR3 nucleotides read TGTGCCAGCAGCGTAGGAGGGACAGGGGGCGGATTATATGGCTACACCTTC. It specifies CASSVGGTGGGLYGYTF.

The count of this clone is one. J is TRBJ1-3 and V is TRBV7-9, with 7 bases matching TRBD1. The V segment lost 0 bases and the J segment 3 bases; nucleotides outside the gene matches: 2. The CDR3 covers 15 residues. The germline V gene encodes CDR1 SEHNR and CDR2 FQNEAQ (reference sequence). The DNA for the CDR3 is TGTGCCAGCAGCTTAGCGGCAGGGGGTGGAAACACCATATATTTT. It yields the protein CASSLAAGGGNTIYF.

The genes are TRBV5-1 and TRBJ2-5; 10 bases fit TRBD2. Losses at the gene ends were 4 bases for V and 2 bases for J; bases not matched to a gene: 17. Germline-derived CDR1 and CDR2 are SGHRS and YFSETQ. This CDR3 region has 19 residues. In DNA, the CDR3 is TGCGCCAGCAGCCCTCTTCCCTCTAGCGGGAGAGGCCGACAAGAGACCCAGTACTTC. This encodes CASSPLPSSGRGRQETQYF.

This clone is a singleton in its sample. The rearrangement links TRBV28 to TRBJ2-1; D call uncertain. The ends were cut back, 9 bases at V and 8 bases at J, with 11 bases in the middle. Germline-derived CDR1 and CDR2 are MDHEN and SYDVKM. There are 11 residues in the CDR3. The CDR3 bases are TGTGCCAGTCTCTCGGCCCATGAGCAGTTCTTC. This gives the protein CASLSAHEQFF.

The chain combines TRBV5-1 with TRBJ2-5; 8 bases line up with TRBD2. In germline, CDR1 is SGHRS, CDR2 YFSETQ. The junction had 4 bases not matched to a gene; V was cut back by 4 bases and J by 2 bases. This CDR3 comprises 14 residues. Here the CDR3 reads CASSATSGQETQYF. CDR3 DNA sequence: TGCGCCAGCAGCGCCACTAGCGGACAAGAGACCCAGTACTTC.

The chain carries TRBV18 and TRBJ2-7, with D perhaps given as TRBD1 or TRBD2 (5 bases each). Germline assignment: CDR1 KGHSH and CDR2 LQKENI. The CDR3 length is 13 residues. The germline V and J ends were trimmed by 6 bases and 2 bases, with 11 bases remaining between them. The CDR3: CASSGWGTYEQYF. The DNA for the CDR3 is TGTGCCAGCTCCGGGTGGGGGACCTACGAGCAGTACTTC. The whole variable domain, remainder taken from reference TRBV18 and TRBJ2-7, is NAGVMQNPRHLVRRRGQEARLRCSPMKGHSHVYWYRQLPEEGLKFMVYLQKENIIDESGMPKERFSAEFPKEGPSILRIQQVVRGDSAAYFCASSGWGTYEQYFGPGTRLTVT.

This chain joins TRBV6-1 and TRBJ1-1, with no clear D. The CDR3 consists of 13 residues. CDR1 and CDR2 (germline): MNHNS, SASEGT. V was trimmed by 6 bases and J by 1 base, leaving 9 bases between them. CDR3 sequence: CASSQPGNTEAFF. CDR3 nucleotides: TGTGCCAGCAGCCAGCCGGGGAACACTGAAGCTTTCTTT.